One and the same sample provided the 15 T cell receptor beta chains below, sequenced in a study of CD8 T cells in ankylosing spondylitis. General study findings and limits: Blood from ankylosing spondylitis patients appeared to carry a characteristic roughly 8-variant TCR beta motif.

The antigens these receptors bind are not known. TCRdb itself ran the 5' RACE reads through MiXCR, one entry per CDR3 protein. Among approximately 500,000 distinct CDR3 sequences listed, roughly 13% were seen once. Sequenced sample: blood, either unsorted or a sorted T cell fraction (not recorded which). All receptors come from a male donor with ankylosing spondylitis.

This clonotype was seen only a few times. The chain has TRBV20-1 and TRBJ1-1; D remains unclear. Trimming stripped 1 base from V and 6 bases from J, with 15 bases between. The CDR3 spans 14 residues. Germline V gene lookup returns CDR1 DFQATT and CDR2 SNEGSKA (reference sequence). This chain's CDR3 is CSARVPGPSPEAFF. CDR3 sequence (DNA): TGCAGTGCTAGAGTCCCGGGTCCTTCGCCTGAAGCTTTCTTT.

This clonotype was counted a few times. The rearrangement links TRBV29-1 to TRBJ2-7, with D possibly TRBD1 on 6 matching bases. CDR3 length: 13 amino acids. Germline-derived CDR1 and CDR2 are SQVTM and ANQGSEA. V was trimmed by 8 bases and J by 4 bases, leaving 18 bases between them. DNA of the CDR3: TGCAGCAAGGGGGAATCGGTCGTATACGAGCAGTACGTC. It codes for CSKGESVVYEQYV.

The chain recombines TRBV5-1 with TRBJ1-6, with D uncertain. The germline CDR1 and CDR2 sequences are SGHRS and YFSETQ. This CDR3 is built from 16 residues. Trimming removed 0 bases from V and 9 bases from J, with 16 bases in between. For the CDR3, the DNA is TGCGCCAGCAGCTTGGCCGCGGTTGGGGAGAGTTCACCCCTCCACTTT. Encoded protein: CASSLAAVGESSPLHF.

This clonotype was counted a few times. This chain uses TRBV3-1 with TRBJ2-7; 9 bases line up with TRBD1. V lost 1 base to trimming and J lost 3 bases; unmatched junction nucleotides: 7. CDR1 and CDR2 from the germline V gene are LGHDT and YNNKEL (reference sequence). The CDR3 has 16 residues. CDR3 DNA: TGTGCCAGCAGCCAAGGCCCCACAGGGGGCGGCTACGAGCAGTACTTC. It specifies CASSQGPTGGGYEQYF.

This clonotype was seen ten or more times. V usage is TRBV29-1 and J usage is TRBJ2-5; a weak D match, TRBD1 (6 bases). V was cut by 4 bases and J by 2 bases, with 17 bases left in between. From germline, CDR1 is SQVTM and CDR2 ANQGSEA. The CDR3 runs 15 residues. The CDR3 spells CSVVPQGWGQETQYF. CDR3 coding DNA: TGCAGCGTTGTGCCACAGGGTTGGGGTCAAGAGACCCAGTACTTC.

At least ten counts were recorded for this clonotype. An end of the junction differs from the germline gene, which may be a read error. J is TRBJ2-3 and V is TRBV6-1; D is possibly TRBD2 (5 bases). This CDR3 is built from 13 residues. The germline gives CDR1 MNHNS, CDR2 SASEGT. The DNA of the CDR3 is TGTGCCAGCAGAGAAGCGGGCACAGATACGCAGTATTTT. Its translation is CASREAGTDTQYF.

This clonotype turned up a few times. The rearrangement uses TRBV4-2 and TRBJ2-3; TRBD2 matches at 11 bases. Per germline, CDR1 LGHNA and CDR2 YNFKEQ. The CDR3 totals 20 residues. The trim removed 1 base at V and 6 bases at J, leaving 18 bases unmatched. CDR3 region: CASSQASWGLAVSEGDTQYF. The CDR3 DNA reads TGTGCCAGCAGCCAAGCAAGCTGGGGACTAGCGGTTTCCGAGGGGGATACGCAGTATTTT.

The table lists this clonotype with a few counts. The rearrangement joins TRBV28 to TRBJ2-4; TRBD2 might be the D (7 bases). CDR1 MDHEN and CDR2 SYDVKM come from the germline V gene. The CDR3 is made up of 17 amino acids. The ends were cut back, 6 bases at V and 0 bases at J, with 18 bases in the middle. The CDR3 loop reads CASRPWGGPLAKNIQYF. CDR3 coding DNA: TGTGCCAGCAGGCCCTGGGGGGGCCCGCTAGCCAAAAACATTCAGTACTTC.

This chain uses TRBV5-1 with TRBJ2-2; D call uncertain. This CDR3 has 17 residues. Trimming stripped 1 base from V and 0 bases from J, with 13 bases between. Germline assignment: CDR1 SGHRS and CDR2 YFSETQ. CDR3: CASSLNQKQPNTGELFF. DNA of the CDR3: TGCGCCAGCAGCTTGAATCAGAAACAGCCGAACACCGGGGAGCTGTTTTTT.

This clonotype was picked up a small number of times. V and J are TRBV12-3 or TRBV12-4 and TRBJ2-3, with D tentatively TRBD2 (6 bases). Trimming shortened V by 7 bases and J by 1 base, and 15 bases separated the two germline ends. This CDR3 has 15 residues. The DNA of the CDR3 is TGTGCCAGCACCGACACAGGAGGGGGCACAGATACGCAGTATTTT. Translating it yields CASTDTGGGTDTQYF.

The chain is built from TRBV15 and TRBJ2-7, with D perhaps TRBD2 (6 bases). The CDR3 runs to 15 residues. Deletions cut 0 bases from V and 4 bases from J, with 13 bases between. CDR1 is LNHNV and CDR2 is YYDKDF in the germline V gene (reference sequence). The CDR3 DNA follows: TGTGCCACCAGCAGAGATCCCGGGAGCCGGTACGAGCAGTACGTC. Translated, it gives CATSRDPGSRYEQYV.

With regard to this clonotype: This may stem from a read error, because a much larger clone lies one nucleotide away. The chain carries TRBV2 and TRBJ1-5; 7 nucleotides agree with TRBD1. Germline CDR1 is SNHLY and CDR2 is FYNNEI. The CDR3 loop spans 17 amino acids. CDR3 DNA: TGTACCAGCAGCCCGGCAGGGGGGGAGGTTAGCAATCAGCCCCAGCATTTT. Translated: CTSSPAGGEVSNQPQHF.

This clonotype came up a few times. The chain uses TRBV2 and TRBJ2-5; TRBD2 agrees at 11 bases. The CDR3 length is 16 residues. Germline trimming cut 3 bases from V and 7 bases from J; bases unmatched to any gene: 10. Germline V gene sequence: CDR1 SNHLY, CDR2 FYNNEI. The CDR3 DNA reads TGTGCCAGCAGTGAGCGTAGCGGGAGGGCCGGCGGGACCCAGTACTTC. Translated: CASSERSGRAGGTQYF.

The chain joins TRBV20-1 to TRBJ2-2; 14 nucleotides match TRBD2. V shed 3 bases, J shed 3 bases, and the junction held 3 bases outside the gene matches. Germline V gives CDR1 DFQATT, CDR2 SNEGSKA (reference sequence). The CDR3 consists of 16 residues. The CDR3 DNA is TGCAGTGCTAGGGGGGGACTAGCGGGAGACACCGGGGAGCTGTTTTTT. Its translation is CSARGGLAGDTGELFF.

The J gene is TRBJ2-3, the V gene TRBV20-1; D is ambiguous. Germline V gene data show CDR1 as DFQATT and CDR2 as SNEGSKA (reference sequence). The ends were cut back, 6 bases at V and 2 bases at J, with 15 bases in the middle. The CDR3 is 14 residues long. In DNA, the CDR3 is TGCAGTGCAGATACCGGGTCCTACACAGATACGCAGTATTTT. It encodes CSADTGSYTDTQYF.